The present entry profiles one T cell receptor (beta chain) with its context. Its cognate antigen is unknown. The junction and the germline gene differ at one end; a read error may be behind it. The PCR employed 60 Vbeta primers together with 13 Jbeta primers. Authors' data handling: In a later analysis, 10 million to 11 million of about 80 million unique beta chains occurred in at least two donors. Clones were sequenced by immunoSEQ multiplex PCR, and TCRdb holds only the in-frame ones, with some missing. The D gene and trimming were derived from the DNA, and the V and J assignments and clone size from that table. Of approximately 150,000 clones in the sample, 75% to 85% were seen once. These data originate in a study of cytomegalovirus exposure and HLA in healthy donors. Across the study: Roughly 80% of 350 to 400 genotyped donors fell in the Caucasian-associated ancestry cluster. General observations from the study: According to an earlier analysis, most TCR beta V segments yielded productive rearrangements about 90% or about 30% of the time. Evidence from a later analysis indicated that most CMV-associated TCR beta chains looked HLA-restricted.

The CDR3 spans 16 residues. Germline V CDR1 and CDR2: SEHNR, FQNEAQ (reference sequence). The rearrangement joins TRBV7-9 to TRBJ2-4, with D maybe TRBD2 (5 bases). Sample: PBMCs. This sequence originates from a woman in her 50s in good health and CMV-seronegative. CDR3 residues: CSSSLSTGVAKNIQYF. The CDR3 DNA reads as TGTTCCAGCAGCTTAAGTACCGGGGTAGCCAAAAACATTCAGTACTTC.